This entry features one T cell receptor beta chain sequence. Its specificity is not known. This entry comes from a study of STAT3 mutations in large granular lymphocyte leukemia. Produced via immunoSEQ multiplex PCR; TCRdb's table is partial and in-frame only. The sample lists around 3,600 clones, roughly four fifths occurring once. Study-level points and caveats: Every T-cell large granular lymphocyte leukemia patient had at least one immunodominant TCR beta clonotype.

Trimming took 0 bases from V and 3 from J; bases not matched to a gene: 3. The CDR3 extends over 15 amino acids. Germline V CDR1 and CDR2: WSHSY, SAAADI. V gene TRBV10-2 combines with J gene TRBJ2-7, with 9 bases lining up with TRBD2. Sequencing used peripheral blood mononuclear cells. The sequence was collected from a man aged 55 to 69 with T-cell large granular lymphocyte leukemia. Some clones in this sample may be carry-over from other donors' samples. The CDR3 here is CASSESAGGGYEQYF. The CDR3 DNA follows: TGCGCCAGCAGTGAGTCCGCGGGAGGGGGCTACGAGCAGTACTTC.